The source of this T cell receptor beta chain is a study of chemoradiotherapy in HPV16-positive cancers. Study-wide background: Candidate HPV-specific T-cell clones and common TCR motifs came from functional assays in a couple of HPV16-positive patients.

Profiled with immunoSEQ multiplex PCR; TCRdb holds only in-frame clones, not every one. The repertoire holds around 17,000 clones, with 85% to 90% as singletons. This clonotype was sampled from a human donor with HPV-associated anogenital cancer. Sequences were derived from blood, sampled from a patient who underwent chemoradiotherapy.

In DNA, the CDR3 is TGTGCCAGCAGCCCCACCGGGACAGGCTCCTACAATGAGCAGTTCTTC. Its protein is CASSPTGTGSYNEQFF. The chain combines TRBV28 with TRBJ2-1, with 8 bases that match TRBD1. This CDR3 has 16 residues. Germline CDR1 reads MDHEN; CDR2 reads SYDVKM. V shed 6 bases and J 0 bases; nucleotides not matched to a gene: 7.